This TCR beta chain was sequenced during a study of vaccination effects on CD4 cells after COVID-19. Regarding the study as a whole: In convalescents, post-vaccine spike-reactive clones were mainly new clones induced by vaccination.

Produced via immunoSEQ multiplex PCR; TCRdb's table is partial and in-frame only. The sample records about 22,000 clones, approximately 76% being singletons. About this clone itself: Its antigen is not identified.

Viral peptide pools were used in the ViraFEST assay to expand antigen-specific CD4+ T cells, and sequencing came afterward. Once cultured for around 11 days, the cells underwent separation to obtain CD4+ T cells. A positive SARS-CoV-2 PCR test fell between March and December 2020. This receptor was taken from a human donor who had a prior SARS-CoV-2 infection. Sequencing was performed on CD4+ T cells from PBMCs cultured with SARS-CoV-2 spike peptides, taken before COVID-19 vaccination.

CDR3 bases: TGCAGTGGGGACAGGGAGTATGGCTACACCTTC. Translated, it gives CSGDREYGYTF. The rearrangement links TRBV20-1 to TRBJ1-2; 9 bases are a match to TRBD1. Germline CDR1 and CDR2: DFQATT and SNEGSKA (reference sequence). This CDR3 is 11 amino acids long. Germline trimming cut 7 bases from V and 5 bases from J; bases unmatched to any gene: 2.